This T cell receptor beta chain was obtained from a study of shared clonotypes between healthy human individuals (dated by TCRdb to the early 2020s). Background for the entire study: A few men and two women, aged 18 to 49 years, made up the cohort. Per donor, three plates each were used for CD4 naive and CD4 memory, two for CD8 naive, and one for CD8 memory. To estimate repertoire size and how much clonotype sharing occurs between individuals, the study deeply sequenced the blood TCR repertoires of 4 to 6 healthy adults. Libraries were prepared and TCR repertoires were sequenced by different laboratories using diverse techniques, in order to increase sequencing depth and limit assay-specific biases. Between about 0.85 and 9.5 billion PBMCs per donor were obtained by leukapheresis. General study outcomes and caveats: Pairwise subsampling led to the expectation that sequencing depth would affect the degree of clonotype sharing among donors. The small number of donors limited the genetic and exposure-history diversity represented. Higher generation probabilities were observed for clonotypes shared by all four sorted-subset donors than for non-shared clonotypes. Rarefaction of sorted-subset datasets indicated incomplete sequencing despite the large sequencing depth. Naive subsets generally had larger estimated clonotype richness than memory subsets did. Sampling was restricted to blood, and TCR repertoires in tissues likely differ from the TCR repertoires found in blood. Sharing across a handful of donors was observed for around 4.8% of naive CD4, under 4% of naive CD8, roughly 2.3% of memory CD4, and about 0.38% of memory CD8 clonotypes.

Donors were healthy HIV-negative adults with no recently reported acute infections or vaccinations. Only Caucasian adults living in Nashville, Tennessee, USA were represented among the donors. CD4+ T cells were enriched by magnetic negative selection; naive cells were then positively selected on CD45RA, and the negative fraction formed the memory subset. Blood was obtained by leukapheresis, after which PBMCs were separated by Ficoll-Histopaque density gradient centrifugation and cryopreserved in liquid nitrogen vapor phase. Purity and quantity of every magnetically sorted T cell population were checked by analytical flow cytometry. Genomic DNA was isolated from each sorted fraction and quantified by UV absorbance on a Nanodrop 2000c. For this clone: This receptor's antigen is unknown. No per-base quality is available; no much larger clone lies one base away.

TCR CDR3 regions were amplified from genomic DNA by multiplex PCR using the deep immunoSEQ assay. Genomic DNA extracted from each cell subset was distributed evenly over all wells of several immunoSEQ 96-well plates, and each plate served as one replicate. For sorted subsets, about 210 ng of genomic DNA, equivalent to around 30,000 T cell genomes, went into each replicate PCR. Purified libraries were measured with a Qubit 3.0 fluorometer, size-checked on a Bioanalyzer 2100, and measured again with the KAPA Library Quantification kit. Every immunoSEQ 96-well plate was sequenced on a separate single-read 150-cycle Illumina NextSeq 550 flow cell. The source study handled its data this way. The immunoSEQ output contained only junctional sequences without quality scores, so filtering could not match that applied to full-length reads. To assign V/J genes and CDR3, sequences were annotated against IMGT germline references using PyIR, a Python wrapper for IgBLAST v1.9. Any read was removed if the V/J assignment was weak (E-value above 1e-6), the CDR3 was missing, or the read contained stop codons, out-of-frame junctions, or ambiguous translated residues. V3J clonotypes were defined as sequences sharing the same inferred V gene, J gene, and CDR3 amino acid sequence. The percentage overlap between two repertoires was calculated by dividing the number of shared unique clonotypes by the size of the smaller repertoire. Richness of each repertoire was evaluated using RTK rarefaction, the Chao1 estimator, and Recon v2.1 estimates of unobserved clonotypes. Generation probabilities for all TCRbeta clonotypes obtained by the gDNA method from a few donors were computed using OLGA. Sourced from immuneACCESS, this table was stored by TCRdb with only in-frame sequences that have V and J called. A share of the clones is absent; for the studies checked, an unresolved V gene accounts for under half, and the remainder has no known explanation. D and trimming were read from the DNA, whereas the V and J calls and clone size are those reported in that table. This sample has approximately 2.5 million clones in its table, and 93% of those were observed once. Around 0.37% of the sample is held by the ten biggest clonotypes.

Reading the germline V gene gives CDR1 SGHTA and CDR2 FQGNSA. The CDR3 runs 14 amino acids, cysteine and phenylalanine included. Only the CDR3 part of the read is kept: 42 bases, read in frame from the first base. A distance of 14 bases separates the germline ends of V and J, which lose 0 bases and 9 bases respectively. The specimen was naive CD4+ T cells from PBMCs. Per the publication, the cell subset or site label means: CD45RA+ positively selected. The rearranged segments are TRBV7-2 and TRBJ1-2; TRBD1 could be the D gene, as 5 bases match. The clonotype was recovered from a man aged 18-30 years in good health. Some clones in this sample may be carry-over from other donors' samples. The nucleotides read TGTGCCAGCAGCTTAGCGCTGGCGGAGGGGAGCTACACCTTC. This encodes CASSLALAEGSYTF. With the portions outside the CDR3 filled from the reference TRBV7-2 and TRBJ1-2 genes, the complete variable region becomes GAGVSQSPSNKVTEKGKDVELRCDPISGHTALYWYRQSLGQGLEFLIYFQGNSAPDKSGLPSDRFSAERTGGSVSTLTIQRTQQEDSAVYLCASSLALAEGSYTFGSGTRLTVV.